These 16 T cell receptor beta chains came from one sample sequenced in a study of regulatory T cells in long-lasting Graves disease. Sequencing libraries for TCR beta were prepared with iRepertoire HTBI primers and Arm-PCR of CDR3 regions. Via MiXCR, TCRdb re-called the multiplex PCR reads, giving one row per CDR3 protein. The table includes 550,000 to 700,000 distinct CDR3 sequences, more than 15% detected once. Time point of the sample: newly diagnosed GD, antithyroid drugs for less than 3 months. PBMC RNA was the source of the TCR library. These records were also assigned to another study, of T cells in Graves' hyperthyroidism and ophthalmopathy.

The source material was peripheral blood mononuclear cells (PBMCs), sampled at new diagnosis, from a patient treated with antithyroid drugs. The receptors shown here come from a man aged 18 to 30 with Graves disease.

This clonotype was picked up many times. This CDR3 reads CASFSDSLRNTQYF. The DNA of the CDR3 is TGTGCCAGCTTCTCCGACTCCCTTCGTAATACGCAGTATTTT. V gene TRBV12-3 or TRBV12-4 combines with J gene TRBJ2-3; D ambiguous. The CDR3 has 14 amino acids. V lost 8 bases and J lost 7, with 19 bases in between.

The J gene is TRBJ2-1, the V gene TRBV27; 8 bases align to TRBD2. After removal of 4 bases from V and 7 bases from J, the junction contained 15 bases not matched to a gene. CDR3 length equals 17 residues. Germline assignment: CDR1 MNHEY and CDR2 SMNVEV (reference sequence). The CDR3 loop reads CASSSQLAGPPLNEQFF. In nucleotides, the CDR3 is TGTGCCAGCAGTTCTCAGCTAGCGGGCCCCCCTTTGAATGAGCAGTTCTTC.

In its sample, this clonotype was seen a few times. The V gene is TRBV10-1, the J gene TRBJ2-3, with 7 bases aligning to TRBD2. The CDR3 is made up of 16 amino acids. With 3 bases clipped from V and 8 bases from J, the junction kept 14 bases outside the gene matches. The germline V gene encodes CDR1 WNHNN and CDR2 SYGVQD (reference sequence). The CDR3 DNA follows: TGCGCCAGCAGTGATTATGGGGGGGAGGGCAGTGGTACGCAGTATTTT. Translated, it gives CASSDYGGEGSGTQYF.

This clonotype appeared a few times. This sequence joins TRBV5-6 and TRBJ1-1, with D tentatively TRBD1 (6 bases). Germline assignment: CDR1 SGHDT and CDR2 YYEEEE. The CDR3 spans 13 residues. V was cut by 6 bases and J by 4 bases, with 13 bases left in between. CDR3 DNA: TGTGCCAGCACCCAGGGGCGATCCACTGAAGCTTTCTTT. Amino acids: CASTQGRSTEAFF.

This clonotype has a handful of counts. V and J are TRBV11-2 and TRBJ1-1, with D uncertain. Trimming left V 4 bases short and J 6 bases short, with 12 bases between. From germline, CDR1 is SGHAT and CDR2 FQNNGV. The CDR3 covers 13 residues. The CDR3 DNA follows: TGTGCCAGCAGCTGGCCGGGGAGGGCTGAAGCTTTCTTT. Its translation is CASSWPGRAEAFF. The complete variable domain, with remaining parts taken from reference TRBV11-2 and TRBJ1-1, reads EAGVAQSPRYKIIEKRQSVAFWCNPISGHATLYWYQQILGQGPKLLIQFQNNGVVDDSQLPKDRFSAERLKGVDSTLKIQPAKLEDSAVYLCASSWPGRAEAFFGQGTRLTVV.

V and J are TRBV7-3 and TRBJ2-3, with D tentatively TRBD2 (6 bases). Germline CDR1 is SGHTA and CDR2 is FQGTGA. The CDR3 contains 17 residues. With 1 base removed from V and 6 bases from J, the gap between germline ends came to 20 bases. The CDR3 DNA sequence: TGTGCCAGCAGCTTAAGGCTTAGCGGAGGGCTCGGGGATACGCAGTATTTT. It is translated as CASSLRLSGGLGDTQYF.

The sample holds many counts of this clonotype. The V gene is TRBV12-3 or TRBV12-4, the J gene TRBJ1-1; possible D gene TRBD1, 5 bases. The ends were cut back, 6 bases at V and 2 bases at J, with 13 bases in the middle. The CDR3 loop spans 14 amino acids. The CDR3, as DNA: TGTGCCAGCAGAATCGGGACGGGAAACACTGAAGCTTTCTTT. This translates into CASRIGTGNTEAFF.

This clonotype has just a few counts. The chain recombines TRBV28 with TRBJ1-1; D gene uncertain. The ends were cut back, 2 bases at V and 4 bases at J, with 5 bases in the middle. CDR1 is MDHEN and CDR2 is SYDVKM in the germline V gene. The CDR3 is made up of 12 amino acids. Here the CDR3 DNA reads TGTGCCAGCAGTTTACCTTTCACTGAAGCTTTCTTT. Its translation is CASSLPFTEAFF.

This clonotype has a handful of counts. The chain recombines TRBV20-1 with TRBJ2-1; D unresolved. The J call could be wrong; TRBJ2-4 is a better fit for the DNA end. Germline loops: CDR1 DFQATT, CDR2 SNEGSKA (reference sequence). The CDR3 loop spans 14 amino acids. CDR3 DNA: TGCAGTGCGACCAGTTACCTCCTCAAAAACATTCAGTACTTC. Its translation is CSATSYLLKNIQYF.

This rearrangement joins TRBV9 to TRBJ2-2; 11 nucleotides align to TRBD2. Per germline, CDR1 SGDLS and CDR2 YYNGEE. With V trimmed by 0 bases and J by 7 bases, 5 bases remained unmatched. CDR3 size: 16 residues. This chain's CDR3 is CASSVETSGRLGELFF. The DNA of the CDR3 is TGTGCCAGCAGCGTAGAAACTAGCGGGAGACTCGGGGAGCTGTTTTTT.

This clonotype has a count of ten or more. This chain joins TRBV20-1 and TRBJ2-7; TRBD2 aligns across 8 bases. The CDR3 spans 15 residues. J lost 3 bases, V lost 0 bases, and 7 bases had no gene match. Germline CDR1 DFQATT, CDR2 SNEGSKA (reference sequence). The CDR3: CSARDSRAGGYEQYF. The CDR3 region has the DNA TGCAGTGCTAGAGATAGTAGGGCGGGAGGCTACGAGCAGTACTTC.

The chain recombines TRBV10-2 with TRBJ2-4, with D maybe TRBD2 (6 bases). The CDR3 is made up of 11 amino acids. Germline CDR1 is WSHSY and CDR2 is SAAADI. V was pared by 3 bases and J by 14 bases, with 11 bases between. The CDR3 region has the DNA TGCGCCAGCAGTGATAATTCGGGGGAGTACTTC. Translating it yields CASSDNSGEYF.

This chain connects TRBV9 to TRBJ2-1; either TRBD1 or TRBD2 may fit D (5 bases each). CDR1 SGDLS and CDR2 YYNGEE come from the germline V gene. Trimming stripped 0 bases from V and 5 bases from J, with 12 bases between. This CDR3 has 15 residues. Written as DNA, the CDR3 is TGTGCCAGCAGCGTAGCCACCCTGGGGGACAATGAGCAGTTCTTC. Protein product: CASSVATLGDNEQFF.

V is TRBV20-1 and J is TRBJ2-3; 11 nucleotides match TRBD1. The J call may not be correct, given that the DNA end is closer to TRBJ2-5. This CDR3 has 13 amino acids. Per germline, CDR1 DFQATT and CDR2 SNEGSKA (reference sequence). This chain's CDR3 is CSTSGQGGETQYF. The CDR3 DNA sequence: TGCAGTACCTCGGGACAGGGGGGAGAGACCCAGTACTTC.

This clonotype was picked up a small number of times. The chain links TRBV20-1 to TRBJ2-1; 8 positions agree with TRBD1. The J segment lost 11 bases and the V segment lost 0 bases, leaving 9 bases of the junction unmatched. This CDR3 comprises 14 residues. Germline assignment: CDR1 DFQATT and CDR2 SNEGSKA (reference sequence). CDR3 sequence reads: CSARDQGASRKQFF. CDR3 DNA sequence: TGCAGTGCTAGAGATCAGGGGGCTAGCAGAAAGCAGTTCTTC.

This clonotype was recorded at least ten times. The chain joins TRBV3-1 to TRBJ2-1, with 7 nucleotides matching TRBD1. Unmatched junction bases numbered 7, after V lost 1 base and J lost 7 bases. The CDR3 sequence is 15 residues long. Germline V gene sequence: CDR1 LGHDT, CDR2 YNNKEL (reference sequence). The CDR3 loop is CASSQAPTGTNEQFF. CDR3 DNA sequence: TGTGCCAGCAGCCAAGCCCCGACAGGGACGAATGAGCAGTTCTTC.